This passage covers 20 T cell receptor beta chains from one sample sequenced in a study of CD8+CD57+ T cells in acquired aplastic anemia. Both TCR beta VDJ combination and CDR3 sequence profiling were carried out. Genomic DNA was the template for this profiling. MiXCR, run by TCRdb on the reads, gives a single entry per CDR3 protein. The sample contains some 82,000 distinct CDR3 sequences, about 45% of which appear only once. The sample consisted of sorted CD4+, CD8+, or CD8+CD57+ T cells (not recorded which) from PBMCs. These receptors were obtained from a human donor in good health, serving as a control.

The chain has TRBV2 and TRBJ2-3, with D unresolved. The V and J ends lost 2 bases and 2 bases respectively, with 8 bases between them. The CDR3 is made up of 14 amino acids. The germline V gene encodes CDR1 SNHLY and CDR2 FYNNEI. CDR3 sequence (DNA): TGTGCCAGCAGTGAAAGTGCCGTCACAGATACGCAGTATTTT. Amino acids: CASSESAVTDTQYF.

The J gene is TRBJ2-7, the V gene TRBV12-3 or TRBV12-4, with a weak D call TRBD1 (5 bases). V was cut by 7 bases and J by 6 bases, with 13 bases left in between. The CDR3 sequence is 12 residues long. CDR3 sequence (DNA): TGTGCCAGCAAGGCAGGGCCGTCCGAGCAGTACTTC. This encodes CASKAGPSEQYF.

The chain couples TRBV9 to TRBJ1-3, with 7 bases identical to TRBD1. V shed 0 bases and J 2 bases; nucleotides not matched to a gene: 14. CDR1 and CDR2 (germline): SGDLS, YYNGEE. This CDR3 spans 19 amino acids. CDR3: CASSVDHPEGAGPGNTIYF. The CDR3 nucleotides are TGTGCCAGCAGCGTAGATCACCCGGAGGGGGCAGGCCCTGGAAACACCATATATTTT.

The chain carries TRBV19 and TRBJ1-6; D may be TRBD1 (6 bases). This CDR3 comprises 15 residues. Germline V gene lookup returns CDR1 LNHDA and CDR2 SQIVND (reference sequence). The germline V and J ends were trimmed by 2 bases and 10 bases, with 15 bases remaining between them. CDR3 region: CASSIIADRDSPLHF. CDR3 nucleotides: TGTGCCAGTAGTATAATCGCGGACAGAGACTCACCCCTCCACTTT.

The CDR3 nucleotides are TGTGCCAGCAGCGCGGACAGGGCGGGCTACAATGAGCAGTTCTTC. This encodes CASSADRAGYNEQFF. This chain joins TRBV9 and TRBJ2-1; TRBD1 agrees at 8 bases. The CDR3 loop spans 15 amino acids. Trimming took 3 bases from V and 3 from J; bases not matched to a gene: 5. CDR1 is SGDLS and CDR2 is YYNGEE in the germline V gene.

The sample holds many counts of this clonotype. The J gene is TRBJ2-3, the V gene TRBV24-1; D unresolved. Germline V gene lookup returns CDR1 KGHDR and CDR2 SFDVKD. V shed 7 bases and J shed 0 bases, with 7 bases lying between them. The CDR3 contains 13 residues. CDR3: CATSSSSTDTQYF. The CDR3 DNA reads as TGTGCCACCAGCTCCTCTAGCACAGATACGCAGTATTTT.

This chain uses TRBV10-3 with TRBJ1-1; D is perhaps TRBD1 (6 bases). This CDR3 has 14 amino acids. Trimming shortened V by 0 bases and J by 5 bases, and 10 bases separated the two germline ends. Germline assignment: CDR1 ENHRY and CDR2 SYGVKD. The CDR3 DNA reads TGTGCCATCAGTGAGTCGGAGGGGGATACTGAAGCTTTCTTT. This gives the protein CAISESEGDTEAFF.

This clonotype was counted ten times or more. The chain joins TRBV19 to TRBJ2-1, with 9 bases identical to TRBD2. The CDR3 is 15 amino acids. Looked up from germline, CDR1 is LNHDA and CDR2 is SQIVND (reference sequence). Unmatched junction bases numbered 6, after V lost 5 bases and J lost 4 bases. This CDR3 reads CASSSSGDTYNEQFF. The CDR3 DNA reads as TGTGCCAGTAGTTCTAGCGGGGATACTTACAATGAGCAGTTCTTC.

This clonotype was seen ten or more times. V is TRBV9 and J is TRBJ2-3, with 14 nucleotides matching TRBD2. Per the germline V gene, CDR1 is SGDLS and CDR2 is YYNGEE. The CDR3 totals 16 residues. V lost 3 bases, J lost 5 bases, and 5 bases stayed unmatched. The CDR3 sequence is CASSDRLAGGLDTQYF. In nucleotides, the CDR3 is TGTGCCAGCAGCGACCGACTAGCGGGAGGGTTAGATACGCAGTATTTT.

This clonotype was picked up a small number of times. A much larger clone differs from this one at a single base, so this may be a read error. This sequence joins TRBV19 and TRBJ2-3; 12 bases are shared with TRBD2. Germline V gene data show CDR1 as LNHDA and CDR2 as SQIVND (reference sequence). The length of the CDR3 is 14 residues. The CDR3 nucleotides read TGTGCCAGTACTAGCGGGGGGGTCACAGATACGCGGTATTTT. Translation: CASTSGGVTDTRYF.

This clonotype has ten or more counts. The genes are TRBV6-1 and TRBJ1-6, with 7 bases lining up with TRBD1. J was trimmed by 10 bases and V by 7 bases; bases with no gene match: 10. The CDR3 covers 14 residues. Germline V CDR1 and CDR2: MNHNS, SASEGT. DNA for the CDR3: TGTGCCAGCAAAACAGGGCAGGGGGGCTCACCCCTCCACTTT. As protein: CASKTGQGGSPLHF.

DNA of the CDR3: TGTGCCATCAGTGATAGCGGGGGGGCATGGGATACGCAGTATTTT. Its translation: CAISDSGGAWDTQYF. The rearrangement joins TRBV10-3 to TRBJ2-3; 11 nucleotides line up with TRBD2. CDR1 is ENHRY, CDR2 SYGVKD, per germline. The CDR3 sequence is 15 residues long. Trimming removed 3 bases from V and 6 bases from J; junction bases left unmatched: 5.

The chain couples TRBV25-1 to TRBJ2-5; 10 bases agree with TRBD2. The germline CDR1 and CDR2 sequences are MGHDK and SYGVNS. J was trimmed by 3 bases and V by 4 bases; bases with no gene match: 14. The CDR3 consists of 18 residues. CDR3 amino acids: CASSALAGVLSSEETQYF. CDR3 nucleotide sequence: TGTGCCAGCAGTGCCCTAGCGGGAGTGCTCTCATCGGAAGAGACCCAGTACTTC.

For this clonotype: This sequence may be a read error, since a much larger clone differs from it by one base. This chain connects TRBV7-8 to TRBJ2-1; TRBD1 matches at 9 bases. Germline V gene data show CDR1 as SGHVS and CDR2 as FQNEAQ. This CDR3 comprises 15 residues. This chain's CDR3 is CGSSLGGGQGDEQFF. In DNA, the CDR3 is TGTGGCAGCAGCTTAGGGGGGGGACAGGGCGATGAGCAGTTCTTC.

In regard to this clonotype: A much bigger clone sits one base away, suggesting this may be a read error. In DNA form, the CDR3 reads TGCAGCGTTGAGTCAGGGTCGGGCACCGGGGAGCCGTTTTTT. Amino acid sequence: CSVESGSGTGEPFF. V is TRBV29-1 and J is TRBJ2-2, with D tentatively TRBD1 or TRBD2 (5 bases each). Germline CDR1 reads SQVTM; CDR2 reads ANQGSEA. This CDR3 spans 14 amino acids.

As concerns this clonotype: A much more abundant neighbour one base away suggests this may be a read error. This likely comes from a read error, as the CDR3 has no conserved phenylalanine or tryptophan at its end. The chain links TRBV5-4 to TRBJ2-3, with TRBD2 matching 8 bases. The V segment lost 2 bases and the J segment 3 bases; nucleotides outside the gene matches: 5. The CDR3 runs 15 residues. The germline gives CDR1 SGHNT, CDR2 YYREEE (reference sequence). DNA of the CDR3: TGTGCCAGCAGCTTTAGCGGGGTCGAAACAGATACGCAGTATTTA. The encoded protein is CASSFSGVETDTQYL.

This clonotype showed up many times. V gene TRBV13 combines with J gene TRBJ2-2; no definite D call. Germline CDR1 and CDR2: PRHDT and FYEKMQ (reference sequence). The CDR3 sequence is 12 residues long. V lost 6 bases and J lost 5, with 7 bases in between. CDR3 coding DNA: TGTGCCAGCAGACGCGAGACCGGGGAGCTGTTTTTT. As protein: CASRRETGELFF.

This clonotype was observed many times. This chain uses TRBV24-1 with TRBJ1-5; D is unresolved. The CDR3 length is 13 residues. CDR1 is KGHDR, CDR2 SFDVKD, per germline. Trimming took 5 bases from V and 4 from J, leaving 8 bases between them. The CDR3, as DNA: TGTGCCACCAGTGTGGGCCCTAATCAGCCCCAGCATTTT. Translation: CATSVGPNQPQHF.

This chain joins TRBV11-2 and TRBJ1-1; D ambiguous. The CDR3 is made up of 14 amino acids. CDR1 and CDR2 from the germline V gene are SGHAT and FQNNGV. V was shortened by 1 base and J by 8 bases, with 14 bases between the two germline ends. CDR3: CASSLVVGAIEAFF. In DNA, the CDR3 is TGTGCCAGCAGCTTAGTTGTGGGCGCGATAGAAGCTTTCTTT.

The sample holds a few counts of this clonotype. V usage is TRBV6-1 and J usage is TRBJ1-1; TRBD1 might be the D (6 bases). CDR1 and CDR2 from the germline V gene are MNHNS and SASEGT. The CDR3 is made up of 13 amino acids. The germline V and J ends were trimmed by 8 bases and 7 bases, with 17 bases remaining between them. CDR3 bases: TGTGCCAGCTCCACAGGGAGGAGGGGTGAAGCTTTCTTT. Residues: CASSTGRRGEAFF.